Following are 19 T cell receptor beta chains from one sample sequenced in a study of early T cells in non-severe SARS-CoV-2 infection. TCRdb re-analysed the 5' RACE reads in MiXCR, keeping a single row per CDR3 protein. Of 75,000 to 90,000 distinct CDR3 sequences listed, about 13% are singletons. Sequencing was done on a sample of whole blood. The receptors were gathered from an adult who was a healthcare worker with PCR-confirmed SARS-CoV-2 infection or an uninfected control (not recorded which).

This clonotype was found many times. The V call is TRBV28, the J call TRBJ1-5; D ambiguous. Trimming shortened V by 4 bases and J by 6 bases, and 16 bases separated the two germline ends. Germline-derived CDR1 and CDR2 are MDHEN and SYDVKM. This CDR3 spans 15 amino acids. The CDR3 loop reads CASSYGLMPAQPQHF. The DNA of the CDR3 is TGTGCCAGCAGTTACGGACTCATGCCGGCTCAGCCCCAGCATTTT.

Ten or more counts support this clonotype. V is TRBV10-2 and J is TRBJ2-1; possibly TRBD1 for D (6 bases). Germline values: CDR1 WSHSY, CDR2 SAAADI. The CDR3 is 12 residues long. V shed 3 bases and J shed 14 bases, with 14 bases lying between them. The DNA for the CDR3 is TGCGCCAGCAGTGAAGTGGGGGCCCGGGAGTTCTTC. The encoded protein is CASSEVGAREFF.

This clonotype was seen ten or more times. The CDR3 DNA is TGTGCCACCAAAAGGGGTTTTCAAGAGACCCAGTACTTC. This sequence encodes CATKRGFQETQYF. The gene calls are TRBV2 and TRBJ2-5, with D perhaps TRBD1 (5 bases). V was cut by 10 bases and J by 2 bases, with 14 bases left in between. CDR3 size: 13 residues. CDR1 is SNHLY, CDR2 FYNNEI, per germline.

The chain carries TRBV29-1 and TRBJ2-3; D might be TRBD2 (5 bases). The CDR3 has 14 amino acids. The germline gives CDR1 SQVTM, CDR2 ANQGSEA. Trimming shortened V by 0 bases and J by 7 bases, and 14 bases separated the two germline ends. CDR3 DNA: TGCAGCGTTGAAGATCTAGCCTTGCGGAATACGCAGTATTTT. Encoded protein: CSVEDLALRNTQYF.

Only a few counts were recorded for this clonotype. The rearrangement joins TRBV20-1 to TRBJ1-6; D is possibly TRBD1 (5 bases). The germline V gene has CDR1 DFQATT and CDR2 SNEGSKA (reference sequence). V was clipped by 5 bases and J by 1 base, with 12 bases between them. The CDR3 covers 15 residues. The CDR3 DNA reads TGCAGTGCTTTTTCAGGGTTTTCCTATAATTCACCCCTCCACTTT. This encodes CSAFSGFSYNSPLHF.

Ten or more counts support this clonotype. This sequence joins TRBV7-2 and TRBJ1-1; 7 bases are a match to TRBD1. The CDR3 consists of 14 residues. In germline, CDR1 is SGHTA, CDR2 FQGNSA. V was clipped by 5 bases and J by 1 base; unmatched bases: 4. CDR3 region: CASSARQGNTEAFF. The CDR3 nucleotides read TGTGCCAGCAGCGCCCGACAGGGGAACACTGAAGCTTTCTTT.

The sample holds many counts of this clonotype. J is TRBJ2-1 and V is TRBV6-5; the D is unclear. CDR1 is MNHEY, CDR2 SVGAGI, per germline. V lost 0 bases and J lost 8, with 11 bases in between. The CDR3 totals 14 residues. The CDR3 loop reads CASSYSRRAYEQFF. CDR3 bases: TGTGCCAGCAGTTACTCGAGAAGGGCTTATGAGCAGTTCTTC.

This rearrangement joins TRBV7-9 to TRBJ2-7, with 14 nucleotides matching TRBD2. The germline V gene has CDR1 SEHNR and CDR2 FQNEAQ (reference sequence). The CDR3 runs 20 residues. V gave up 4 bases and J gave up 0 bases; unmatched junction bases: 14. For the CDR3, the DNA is TGTGCCAGCAGCTCGGCCCCGGGACTAGCGGGAGAAACGAGCTCCTACGAGCAGTACTTC. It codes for CASSSAPGLAGETSSYEQYF.

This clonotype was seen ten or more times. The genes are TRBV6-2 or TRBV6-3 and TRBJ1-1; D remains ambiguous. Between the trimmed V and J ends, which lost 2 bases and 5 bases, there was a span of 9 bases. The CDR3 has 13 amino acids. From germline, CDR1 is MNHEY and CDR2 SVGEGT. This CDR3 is CASSYGRQTEAFF. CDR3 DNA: TGTGCCAGCAGTTACGGCAGGCAGACTGAAGCTTTCTTT.

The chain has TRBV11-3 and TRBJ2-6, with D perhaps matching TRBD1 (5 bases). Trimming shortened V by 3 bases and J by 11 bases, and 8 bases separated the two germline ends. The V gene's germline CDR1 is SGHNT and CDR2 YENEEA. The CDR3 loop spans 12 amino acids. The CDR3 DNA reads TGTGCCAGCAGCTTGGGCAGGGACGTCCTGACTTTC. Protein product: CASSLGRDVLTF.

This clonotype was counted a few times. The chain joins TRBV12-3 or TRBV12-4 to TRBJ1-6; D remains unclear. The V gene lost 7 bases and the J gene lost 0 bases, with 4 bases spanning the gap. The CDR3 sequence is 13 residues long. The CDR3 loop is CASKSSYNSPLHF. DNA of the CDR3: TGTGCCAGCAAGAGCTCCTATAATTCACCCCTCCACTTT.

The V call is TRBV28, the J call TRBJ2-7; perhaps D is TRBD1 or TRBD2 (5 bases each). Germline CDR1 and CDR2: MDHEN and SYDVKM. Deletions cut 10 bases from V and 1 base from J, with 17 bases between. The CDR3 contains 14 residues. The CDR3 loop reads CATAGTANSYEQYF. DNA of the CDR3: TGTGCCACCGCCGGGACCGCGAATTCCTACGAGCAGTACTTC.

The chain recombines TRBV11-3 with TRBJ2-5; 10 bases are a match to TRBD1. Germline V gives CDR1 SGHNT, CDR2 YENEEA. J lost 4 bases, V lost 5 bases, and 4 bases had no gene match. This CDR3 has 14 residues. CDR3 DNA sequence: TGTGCCAGCAGCGCGCGACAGGGGGCAGAGACCCAGTACTTC. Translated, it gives CASSARQGAETQYF.

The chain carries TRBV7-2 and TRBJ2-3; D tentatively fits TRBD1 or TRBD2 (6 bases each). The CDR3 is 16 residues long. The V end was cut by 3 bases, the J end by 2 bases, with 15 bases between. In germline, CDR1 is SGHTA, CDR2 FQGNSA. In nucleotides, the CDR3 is TGTGCCAGCAGCTTTAGGGGGGACTCCCCCACAGATACGCAGTATTTT. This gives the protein CASSFRGDSPTDTQYF.

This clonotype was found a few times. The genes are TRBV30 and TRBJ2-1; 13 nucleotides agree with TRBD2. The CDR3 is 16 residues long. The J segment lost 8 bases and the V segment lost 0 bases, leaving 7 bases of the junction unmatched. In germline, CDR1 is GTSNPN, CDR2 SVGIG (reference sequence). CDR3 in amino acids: CAWSVSGTSGTHEQFF. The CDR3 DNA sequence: TGTGCCTGGAGTGTAAGTGGGACTAGCGGGACCCATGAGCAGTTCTTC.

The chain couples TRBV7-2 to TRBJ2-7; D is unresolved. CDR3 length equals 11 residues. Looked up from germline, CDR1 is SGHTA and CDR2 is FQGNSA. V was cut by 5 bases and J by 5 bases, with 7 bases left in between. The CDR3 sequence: CASSTGHEQYF. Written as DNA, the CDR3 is TGTGCCAGCAGCACCGGCCACGAGCAGTACTTC.

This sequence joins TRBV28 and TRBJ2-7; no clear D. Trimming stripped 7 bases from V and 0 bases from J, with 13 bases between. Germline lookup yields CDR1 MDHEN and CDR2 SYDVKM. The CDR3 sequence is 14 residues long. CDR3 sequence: CASIPQAYSYEQYF. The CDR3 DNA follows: TGTGCCAGCATCCCCCAGGCTTACTCCTACGAGCAGTACTTC.

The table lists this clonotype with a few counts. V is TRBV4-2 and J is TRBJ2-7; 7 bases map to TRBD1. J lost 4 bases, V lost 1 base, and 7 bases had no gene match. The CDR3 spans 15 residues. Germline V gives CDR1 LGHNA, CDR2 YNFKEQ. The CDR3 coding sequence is TGTGCCAGCAGCCAAGGTGGGCAGGGGGTTTACGAGCAGTACTTC. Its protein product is CASSQGGQGVYEQYF.

The CDR3 coding sequence is TGTGCCAGCAGTGGACAGGTGCTTGGCTACGAGCAGTACTTC. Translated: CASSGQVLGYEQYF. The J gene is TRBJ2-7, the V gene TRBV7-2, with 7 bases lining up with TRBD1. This CDR3 is built from 14 residues. Looked up from germline, CDR1 is SGHTA and CDR2 is FQGNSA. V gave up 6 bases and J gave up 3 bases; unmatched junction bases: 8.